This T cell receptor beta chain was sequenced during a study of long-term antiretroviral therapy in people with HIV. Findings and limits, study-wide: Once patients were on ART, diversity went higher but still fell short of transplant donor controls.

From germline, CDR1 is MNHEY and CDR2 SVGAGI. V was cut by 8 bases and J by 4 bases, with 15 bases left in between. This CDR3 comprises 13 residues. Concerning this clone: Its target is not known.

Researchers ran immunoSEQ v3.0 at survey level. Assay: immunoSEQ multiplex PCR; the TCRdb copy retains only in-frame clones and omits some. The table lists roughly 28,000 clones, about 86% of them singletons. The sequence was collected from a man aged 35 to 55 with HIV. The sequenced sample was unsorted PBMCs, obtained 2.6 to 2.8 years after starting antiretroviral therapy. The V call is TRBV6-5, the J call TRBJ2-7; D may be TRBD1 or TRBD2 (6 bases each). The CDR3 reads CASGGGSVYEQYF. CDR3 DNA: TGTGCCAGCGGAGGGGGTTCCGTTTACGAGCAGTACTTC.